What follows is one TCR beta chain and its context. Its antigen is currently unknown. Graves' hyperthyroidism is called stable when ophthalmopathy does not progress within 18 months. Diagnoses were made from clinical symptoms, serum measures (thyroxine and TRAb), thyroid ultrasound and orbital computed tomography. Trimming removed 5 bases from V and 2 bases from J, with 12 bases in between. CDR3 length: 14 residues. The sample is drawn from a study of T cells in Graves' hyperthyroidism and ophthalmopathy. Study overall: Before any treatment, at initial diagnosis, peripheral blood was collected.

Study outcomes and limitations: Researchers found most expanded thyroid clonotypes above 0.001 in blood as well.

Researchers took RNA transcripts and amplified the TCR beta CDR3 regions from them. A set of HTBI primers served as the primers for a first-round RT-PCR of the TCR CDR3. TCRdb processed the multiplex PCR reads anew with MiXCR; each CDR3 protein has one entry. The table records under 400,000 distinct CDR3 sequences, 11% to 15% of them present only once. This TCR was sampled from a woman between 55 and 75 years old with Graves' hyperthyroidism. The chain joins TRBV12-3 or TRBV12-4 to TRBJ2-5; weak D call: TRBD1 (6 bases). Sequencing input: blood. The CDR3 coding sequence is TGTGCCAGCAGTCCACAGGGCGGACAAGAGACCCAGTACTTC. Translation: CASSPQGGQETQYF.